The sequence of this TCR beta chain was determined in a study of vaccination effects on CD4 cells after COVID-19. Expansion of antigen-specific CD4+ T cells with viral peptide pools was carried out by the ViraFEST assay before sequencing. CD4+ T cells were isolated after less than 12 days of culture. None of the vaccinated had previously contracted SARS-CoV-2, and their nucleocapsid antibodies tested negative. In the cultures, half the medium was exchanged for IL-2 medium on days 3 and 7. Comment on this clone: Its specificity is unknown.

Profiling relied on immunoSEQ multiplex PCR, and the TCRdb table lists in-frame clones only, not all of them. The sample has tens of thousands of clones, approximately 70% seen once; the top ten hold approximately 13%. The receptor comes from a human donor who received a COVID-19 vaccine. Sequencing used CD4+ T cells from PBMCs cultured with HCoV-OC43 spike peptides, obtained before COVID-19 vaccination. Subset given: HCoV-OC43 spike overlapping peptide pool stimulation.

CDR3 DNA sequence: TGTGCCAGCAGCTTTACGACAGGGGGCAGGGAGACCCAGTACTTC. This codes for CASSFTTGGRETQYF. The V call is TRBV5-4, the J call TRBJ2-5; 10 bases match TRBD1. From germline, CDR1 is SGHNT and CDR2 YYREEE (reference sequence). This CDR3 region has 15 residues. V dropped 2 bases and J dropped 5; count of bases not matched to a gene: 6.